A single sample is the source of the 13 T cell receptor beta chains below, sequenced in a study of blood T cell repertoires in COVID-19 (dated by TCRdb to the early 2020s). Library prep was done by the immunoSEQ multiplex PCR assay. Here the immuneACCESS table is served through TCRdb, limited to in-frame sequences with V and J called. Missing clones are a known gap in these copies; in checked studies unresolved V genes cover under half, and the rest lacks a known reason. For this sample there are about 200,000 clones; around 76% appear just once. The ten largest clonotypes hold approximately 16% of the sample. The sequenced sample consisted of PBMCs or T cells enriched from blood (not recorded which). The receptor source for this set is a woman aged 45-59 years with acute COVID-19.

Only a few counts were recorded for this clone. This rearrangement joins TRBV7-9 to TRBJ1-4; possibly TRBD1 for D (6 bases). V gave up 4 bases and J gave up 10 bases, with 16 bases separating them. This CDR3 comprises 14 residues. Germline V gene sequence: CDR1 SEHNR, CDR2 FQNEAQ (reference sequence). The CDR3 sequence is CASSSRTVLRKLFF. For the CDR3, the DNA is TGTGCCAGCAGCTCACGGACAGTTTTGCGAAAACTGTTTTTT. Using reference TRBV7-9 and TRBJ1-4 for the parts outside the CDR3, the full variable domain is DTGVSQNPRHKITKRGQNVTFRCDPISEHNRLYWYRQTLGQGPEFLTYFQNEAQLEKSRLLSDRFSAERPKGSFSTLEIQRTEQGDSAMYLCASSSRTVLRKLFFGSGTQLSVL.

This sequence joins TRBV4-3 and TRBJ1-4; D unclear. V dropped 4 bases and J dropped 0 bases, with 9 bases sitting between them. This CDR3 is 15 amino acids long. Germline V CDR1 and CDR2: LGHNA, YSLEER. The CDR3 sequence: CASSPTRATNEKLFF. Written as DNA, the CDR3 is TGCGCCAGCAGCCCCACGAGGGCAACTAATGAAAAACTGTTTTTT.

This clone was detected a few times. The V and J genes are TRBV27 and TRBJ1-1; TRBD1 aligns across 8 bases. Trimming cost V 2 bases and J 11 bases; bases outside gene matches: 7. Germline-derived CDR1 and CDR2 are MNHEY and SMNVEV (reference sequence). The CDR3 spans 13 residues. CDR3 sequence reads: CASSLNRGEVAFF. CDR3 nucleotides: TGTGCCAGCAGTTTAAACAGGGGGGAGGTTGCTTTCTTT.

The genes are TRBV27 and TRBJ1-5, with TRBD1 as a possible D gene (5 bases). Per the germline V gene, CDR1 is MNHEY and CDR2 is SMNVEV (reference sequence). This CDR3 has 17 residues. Trimming removed 2 bases at V and 2 bases at J, with 16 bases between. CDR3 coding DNA: TGTGCCAGCAGTTTAGATGGGTACACAGGACGCAATCAGCCCCAGCATTTT. This codes for CASSLDGYTGRNQPQHF.

This sequence joins TRBV10-3 and TRBJ1-5, with 7 bases matching TRBD1. Germline trimming cut 8 bases from V and 2 bases from J; bases unmatched to any gene: 6. The CDR3 length is 14 residues. Germline V lookup: CDR1 ENHRY, CDR2 SYGVKD. The CDR3 DNA is TGTGCCATCTGTCAGGGGGTCGGCAATCAGCCCCAGCATTTT. This sequence encodes CAICQGVGNQPQHF.

The rearrangement uses TRBV25-1 and TRBJ1-1; no firm D call. The germline V and J ends were trimmed by 8 bases and 5 bases, with 6 bases remaining between them. The CDR3 loop spans 10 amino acids. Per germline, CDR1 MGHDK and CDR2 SYGVNS. Here the CDR3 DNA reads TGTGCCAGCGGCGGGACTGAAGCTTTCTTT. It is translated as CASGGTEAFF.

The V and J genes are TRBV7-8 and TRBJ1-2, with a tentative D call TRBD1 (6 bases). CDR1 is SGHVS and CDR2 is FQNEAQ in the germline V gene. The CDR3 is made up of 12 amino acids. V lost 5 bases, J lost 5 bases, and 9 bases lay in between. CDR3 loop: CASSLQGYGYTF. CDR3 coding DNA: TGTGCCAGCAGCCTCCAGGGGTATGGCTACACCTTC.

This clone was counted once. The chain combines TRBV7-9 with TRBJ1-5; the D is unclear. The germline V gene encodes CDR1 SEHNR and CDR2 FQNEAQ (reference sequence). The CDR3 covers 12 residues. Trimming took 11 bases from V and 4 from J, leaving 12 bases between them. In nucleotides, the CDR3 is TGTGCCGGTAGTAGAGGAAATCAGCCCCAGCATTTT. This gives the protein CAGSRGNQPQHF.

The J gene is TRBJ1-2, the V gene TRBV28; 9 nucleotides agree with TRBD1. CDR1 is MDHEN, CDR2 SYDVKM, per germline. The CDR3 runs 15 residues. V gave up 0 bases and J gave up 5 bases; unmatched junction bases: 4. Here the CDR3 reads CASSLWGQGGYGYTF. CDR3 coding DNA: TGTGCCAGCAGTTTATGGGGACAGGGAGGGTATGGCTACACCTTC.

The rearrangement links TRBV6-5 to TRBJ1-6, with a weak D call TRBD1 (5 bases). V dropped 2 bases and J dropped 6 bases, with 8 bases sitting between them. Looked up from germline, CDR1 is MNHEY and CDR2 is SVGAGI. The CDR3 has 14 amino acids. CDR3: CASSYETVNSPLHF. Here the CDR3 DNA reads TGTGCCAGCAGTTACGAGACAGTTAATTCACCCCTCCACTTT.

The J gene is TRBJ1-2, the V gene TRBV11-2; D possibly corresponds to TRBD1 (5 bases). V was trimmed by 2 bases and J by 4 bases, leaving 11 bases between them. The CDR3 length is 14 residues. Germline V lookup: CDR1 SGHAT, CDR2 FQNNGV. The CDR3 bases are TGTGCCAGCAGCTTAAGCACAGGAAGCTATGGCTACACCTTC. It is translated as CASSLSTGSYGYTF.

The chain has TRBV6-5 and TRBJ2-3; 7 positions agree with TRBD2. Germline V CDR1 and CDR2: MNHEY, SVGAGI. V lost 5 bases to trimming and J lost 2 bases; unmatched junction nucleotides: 1. The CDR3 runs 13 residues. The CDR3, as DNA: TGTGCCAGCAGTAGGGACTACACAGATACGCAGTATTTT. Translation gives CASSRDYTDTQYF.

The V gene is TRBV21-1, the J gene TRBJ2-1; the D call TRBD1 from the table was never checked on the DNA. TRBV21-1 is termed a pseudogene. The CDR3 is made up of 16 amino acids. The CDR3 protein is CASSTKTGELFNEQFF. The CDR3 DNA sequence: TGTGCCAGCAGCACCAAGACAGGGGAGCTCTTCAATGAGCAGTTCTTC.